This T cell receptor (beta chain) was captured in a study of CD8 T cells in ankylosing spondylitis. Study results and caveats: About 8 highly homologous variants made up a TCR beta motif, and this motif appeared characteristic of ankylosing spondylitis blood. Before this, some motif variants had been reported in reactive arthritis synovial fluid and blood.

Germline V CDR1 and CDR2: SQVTM, ANQGSEA. V lost 1 base to trimming and J lost 2 bases; unmatched junction nucleotides: 5. CDR3 length: 14 amino acids. This clonotype has only a few counts. Antigen unknown. By quantitative 5'-RACE with molecular barcodes, the TCR beta libraries were made. TCRdb ran MiXCR on the 5' RACE reads and lists one entry per CDR3 protein. The sample contains around 480,000 distinct CDR3 sequences, roughly a sixth of which appear only once. The chain couples TRBV29-1 to TRBJ2-7; 7 nucleotides match TRBD1. Sequencing used blood, either unsorted or a sorted T cell fraction (not recorded which). The clonotype originates from a male donor with ankylosing spondylitis. The CDR3 sequence: CSVEGGQPPYEQYF. The CDR3 DNA sequence: TGCAGCGTTGAAGGGGGACAGCCTCCCTACGAGCAGTACTTC.